The rows below give T cell receptor beta chains drawn from one sample of a study of blood T cell repertoires in COVID-19. Libraries were prepared by immunoSEQ multiplex PCR; TCRdb keeps only in-frame clonotypes and omits some of them. The sample holds under 250,000 clones; roughly 88% are singletons and the top ten take roughly 6.8%. Sequencing was carried out using peripheral blood. The receptors stem from a woman in her twenties or thirties with COVID-19, enrolled during active disease. CDR3s include the opening cysteine and the closing phenylalanine or tryptophan. Clone size appears in some rows only: once, few, many, or a class for an expanded clone.

clone_size	v_call	j_call	cdr3_aa
NA	TRBV5-1	TRBJ2-2	CASSLILGTNTGELFF
NA	TRBV7-9	TRBJ2-1	CASRTGGEQFF
NA	TRBV7-9	TRBJ2-2	CASSLREGGSGELFF
NA	TRBV7-6	TRBJ2-1	CASSFGGGPENEQFF
NA	TRBV6-2/TRBV6-3	TRBJ2-1	CASSYSGALSNEQFF
NA	TRBV6-4	TRBJ1-2	CASSDEASGGGYTF
NA	TRBV19	TRBJ1-2	CASSPGQGWGYTF
NA	TRBV28	TRBJ2-1	CASTPRAGGLYNEQFF
NA	TRBV5-1	TRBJ2-6	CASSLAGGGGANVLTF
NA	TRBV6-4	TRBJ2-2	CASSGGGAGSTGELFF
NA	TRBV7-9	TRBJ1-5	CATASGLGGQGERPQHF
NA	TRBV6-5	TRBJ2-7	CASFPWDRSYEQYF
NA	TRBV3-1/TRBV3-2	TRBJ2-2	CASSHGTGGTGELFF
NA	TRBV14	TRBJ2-7	CASSQGPNDEQYF
NA	TRBV9	TRBJ1-5	CASSVGGIQPQHF
NA	TRBV15	TRBJ2-3	CATSTGGAQTDTQYF
NA	TRBV5-1	TRBJ2-7	CASSLGQGSYEQYF
NA	TRBV11-3	TRBJ2-1	CASSLMGDGSYNEQFF
NA	TRBV24-1	TRBJ1-2	CATSEEYFYGYTF
few	TRBV2	TRBJ1-6	CASSRNSHNSPLHF
NA	TRBV18	TRBJ2-5	CASSPPGQGARRVAQYF
NA	TRBV11-3	TRBJ2-1	CASSPNTPRGDNEQFF
NA	TRBV15	TRBJ1-5	CATSPRQGNNQPQHF
few	TRBV19	TRBJ1-5	CASIQGPYQPQHF
NA	TRBV6-5	TRBJ1-4	CASRDRGTTNEKLFF
NA	TRBV5-1	TRBJ2-5	CASSLGHVQETQYF
NA	TRBV21-1	TRBJ2-7	CASNNPSDLLGGEYF
once	TRBV7-2	TRBJ1-1	CASSLGEGWGPRGTEAFF
NA	TRBV4-3	TRBJ1-1	CASSQETGSLEAFF
once	TRBV11-3	TRBJ2-3	CASRADRDTQYF
NA	TRBV24-1	TRBJ2-2	CATSDGPGQGTYGELFF
NA	TRBV29-1	TRBJ2-3	CSVEGEGATDTQYF
NA	TRBV5-1	TRBJ1-4	CASSLGQGVEKLFF
NA	TRBV6-5	TRBJ2-5	CASSYSRSILKETQYF
NA	TRBV28	TRBJ1-2	CASSLAGWGYTF
once	TRBV4-3	TRBJ2-5	CASSQEWAETQYF
NA	TRBV7-2	TRBJ2-1	CASSLAFAGGYNEQFF
once	TRBV27	TRBJ2-1	CASSLAGGPYNEQFF
NA	TRBV15	TRBJ1-2	CATSRAGTEYYGYTF
NA	TRBV5-6	TRBJ1-1	CASSLPAWQGATYTEAFF
NA	TRBV7-9	TRBJ2-1	CASISRTGWLNEQFF
NA	TRBV12-3/TRBV12-4	TRBJ2-1	CASSSQIYNEQFF
NA	TRBV7-2	TRBJ1-2	CASSYRDRGRRGYTF
NA	TRBV4-2	TRBJ2-3	CASSQVAGGTDTQYF
NA	TRBV7-9	TRBJ2-2	CASSLNYGAGELFF